This T cell receptor (beta chain) was recorded in a study of OX40 agonist ivuxolimab in advanced cancers. Patients were ineligible given autoimmune disease history or systemic immunosuppression. The timepoints at which blood was sampled were baseline, cycle 4 day 1, and cycle 7 day 1. Comments on this clone: The antigen remains undetermined.

Using immunoSEQ multiplex PCR, the repertoire was profiled, and TCRdb retains in-frame clones only, with some absent. The sample carries around 63,000 clones, 85% to 90% recorded once. General study points: No antigen was identified for the clonally expanded peripheral T cells. The mean number of expanded clones was higher in CD8+ T cells than in CD4+.

Sequencing was performed on CD4+ or CD8+ T cells sorted from blood, taken in a trial of the OX40 agonist ivuxolimab. This TCR came from an adult with an advanced solid tumor such as melanoma, head and neck, liver or kidney cancer.

The CDR3 DNA reads as TGCGCCAGCAGCTTGAACGGACATAATGAAAAACTGTTTTTT. Encoded protein: CASSLNGHNEKLFF. The chain has TRBV5-1 and TRBJ1-4; a possible D gene is TRBD1 (5 bases). The CDR3 covers 14 residues. The germline V gene encodes CDR1 SGHRS and CDR2 YFSETQ. V was trimmed by 1 base and J by 4 bases, leaving 8 bases between them.